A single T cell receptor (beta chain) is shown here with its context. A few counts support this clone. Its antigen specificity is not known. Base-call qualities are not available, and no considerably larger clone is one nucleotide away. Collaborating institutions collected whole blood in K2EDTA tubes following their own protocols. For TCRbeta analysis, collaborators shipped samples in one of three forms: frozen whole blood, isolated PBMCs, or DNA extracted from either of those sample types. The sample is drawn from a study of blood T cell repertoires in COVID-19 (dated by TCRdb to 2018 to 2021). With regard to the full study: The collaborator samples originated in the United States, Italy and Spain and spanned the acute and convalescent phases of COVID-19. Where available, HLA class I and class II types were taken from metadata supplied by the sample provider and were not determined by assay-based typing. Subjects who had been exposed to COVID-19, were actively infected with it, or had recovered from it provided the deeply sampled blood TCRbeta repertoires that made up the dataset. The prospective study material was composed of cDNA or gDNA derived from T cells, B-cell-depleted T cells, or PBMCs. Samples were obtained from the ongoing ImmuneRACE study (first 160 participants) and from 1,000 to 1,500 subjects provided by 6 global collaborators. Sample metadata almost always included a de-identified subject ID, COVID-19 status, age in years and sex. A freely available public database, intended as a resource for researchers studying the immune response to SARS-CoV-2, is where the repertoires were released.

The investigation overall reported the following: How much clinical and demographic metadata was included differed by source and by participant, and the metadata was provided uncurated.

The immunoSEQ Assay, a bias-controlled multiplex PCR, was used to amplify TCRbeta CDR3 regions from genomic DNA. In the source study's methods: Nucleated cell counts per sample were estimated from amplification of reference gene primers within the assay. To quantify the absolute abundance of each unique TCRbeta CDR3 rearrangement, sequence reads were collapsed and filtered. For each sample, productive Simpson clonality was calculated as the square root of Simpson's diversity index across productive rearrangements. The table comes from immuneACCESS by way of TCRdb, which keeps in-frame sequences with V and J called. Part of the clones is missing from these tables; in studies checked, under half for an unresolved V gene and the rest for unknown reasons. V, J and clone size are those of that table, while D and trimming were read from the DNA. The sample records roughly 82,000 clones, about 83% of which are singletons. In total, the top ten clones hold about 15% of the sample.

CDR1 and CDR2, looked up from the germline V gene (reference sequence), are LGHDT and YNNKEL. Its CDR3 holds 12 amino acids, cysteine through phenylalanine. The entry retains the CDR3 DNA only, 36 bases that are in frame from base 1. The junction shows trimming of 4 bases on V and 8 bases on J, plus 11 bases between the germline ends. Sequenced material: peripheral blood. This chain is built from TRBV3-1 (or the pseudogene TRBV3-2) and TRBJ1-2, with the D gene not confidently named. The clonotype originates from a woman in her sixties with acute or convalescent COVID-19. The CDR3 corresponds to CASSRELRGYTF. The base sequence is TGTGCCAGCAGCCGGGAGCTCCGGGGCTACACCTTC.